What follows are 14 T cell receptor beta chains derived from one specimen sequenced in a study of early T cells in non-severe SARS-CoV-2 infection. Via MiXCR, TCRdb re-called the 5' RACE reads, giving one row per CDR3 protein. The table includes 71,000 or so distinct CDR3 sequences, approximately 14% detected once. Material: whole blood. These receptors were collected from an adult who was a healthcare worker with PCR-confirmed SARS-CoV-2 infection or an uninfected control (not recorded which).

V and J are TRBV7-3 and TRBJ2-5; TRBD2 agrees at 10 bases. Per the germline V gene, CDR1 is SGHTA and CDR2 is FQGTGA. Trimming removed 1 base from V and 1 base from J; junction bases left unmatched: 6. The CDR3 contains 17 residues. The chain's CDR3 is CASSLNLAGDLQETQYF. The CDR3 DNA follows: TGTGCCAGCAGCTTAAACCTAGCGGGGGACCTCCAAGAGACCCAGTACTTC.

This clonotype was counted ten times or more. This chain joins TRBV4-3 and TRBJ1-2, with TRBD1 as a possible D gene (6 bases). Germline CDR1 is LGHNA and CDR2 is YSLEER. Trimming removed 1 base at V and 7 bases at J, with 13 bases between. This CDR3 region has 14 residues. In nucleotides, the CDR3 is TGCGCCAGCAGCCAAGGCTCCGGGACATTTGGCTACACCTTC. This encodes CASSQGSGTFGYTF.

This clonotype was recorded many times. The V and J genes are TRBV7-8 and TRBJ1-5; D unclear. The CDR3 covers 15 residues. Germline CDR1 is SGHVS and CDR2 is FQNEAQ. V lost 0 bases, J lost 4 bases, and 10 bases lay in between. The DNA of the CDR3 is TGTGCCAGCAGCTTAGCCCTGGACCGTAATCAGCCCCAGCATTTT. It encodes CASSLALDRNQPQHF.

This clonotype has only a few counts. The rearrangement joins TRBV12-3 or TRBV12-4 to TRBJ1-5, with a possible D match to TRBD1 (6 bases). This CDR3 contains 14 residues. V dropped 3 bases and J dropped 4 bases, with 10 bases sitting between them. CDR3 amino acids: CASSLVGANQPQHF. The CDR3 DNA reads TGTGCCAGCAGTTTGGTGGGGGCTAATCAGCCCCAGCATTTT.

The rearrangement joins TRBV7-2 to TRBJ2-2; D ambiguous. The CDR3 loop spans 15 amino acids. From germline, CDR1 is SGHTA and CDR2 FQGNSA. V was trimmed by 4 bases and J by 7 bases, leaving 16 bases between them. CDR3 nucleotide sequence: TGTGCCAGCAGCTCCCCCAGCCGTCCACTCGGGGAGCTGTTTTTT. Translation: CASSSPSRPLGELFF.

The chain uses TRBV2 and TRBJ2-2; D ambiguous. The germline V gene encodes CDR1 SNHLY and CDR2 FYNNEI. The CDR3 is made up of 10 amino acids. Trimming left V 6 bases short and J 6 bases short, with 2 bases between. Here the CDR3 DNA reads TGTGCCAGCAGGTCCGGGGAGCTGTTTTTT. The encoded protein is CASRSGELFF.

This clonotype occurred many times. The chain recombines TRBV11-2 with TRBJ2-1; 8 nucleotides match TRBD2. From germline, CDR1 is SGHAT and CDR2 FQNNGV. The V gene end was trimmed by 5 bases and the J gene end by 16 bases; junction bases not matched to a gene: 7. This CDR3 has 11 amino acids. The CDR3 DNA reads as TGTGCCAGCAGCCTAGGACTAGCAACCTTCTTC. It is translated as CASSLGLATFF.

By share, this clonotype ranks as medium-sized. The chain links TRBV6-4 to TRBJ2-1; 9 bases fit TRBD2. CDR1 is MRHNA, CDR2 SNTAGT, per germline. The CDR3 is 16 amino acids. Trimming removed 0 bases from V and 4 bases from J; junction bases left unmatched: 4. In nucleotides, the CDR3 is TGTGCCAGCAGTGACTCGGGCGGGGGGGATTACAATGAGCAGTTCTTC. This translates into CASSDSGGGDYNEQFF.

The table lists this clonotype with many counts. V usage is TRBV12-3 or TRBV12-4 and J usage is TRBJ1-2, with unresolved D. Between the trimmed V and J ends, which lost 1 base and 7 bases, there was a span of 16 bases. The CDR3 is 15 amino acids. For the CDR3, the DNA is TGTGCCAGCAGTTTAGACGGTTGGGCCGCGACTGGCTACACCTTC. The encoded protein is CASSLDGWAATGYTF.

The CDR3 is CASSLSPAQETQYF. CDR3 nucleotides: TGTGCCAGCAGCTTAAGCCCCGCTCAAGAGACCCAGTACTTC. The V call is TRBV11-2, the J call TRBJ2-5, with unresolved D. V was shortened by 2 bases and J by 2 bases, with 9 bases between the two germline ends. Germline assignment: CDR1 SGHAT and CDR2 FQNNGV. This CDR3 contains 14 residues.

This clonotype was counted a few times. The chain couples TRBV7-2 to TRBJ2-7; TRBD2 is a possible D gene (7 bases). Trimming took 0 bases from V and 2 from J, leaving 8 bases between them. Per germline, CDR1 SGHTA and CDR2 FQGNSA. The length of the CDR3 is 14 residues. The CDR3 DNA reads TGTGCCAGCAGCTTAGCGGGGGGGCCCTACGAGCAGTACTTC. Translation: CASSLAGGPYEQYF.

This clonotype was counted many times. This sequence joins TRBV2 and TRBJ2-7; possibly TRBD2 for D (6 bases). CDR1 is SNHLY, CDR2 FYNNEI, per germline. The CDR3 has 13 amino acids. V was pared by 8 bases and J by 3 bases, with 14 bases between. The CDR3 loop is CASGFSGLYEQYF. CDR3 coding DNA: TGTGCCAGCGGCTTTAGCGGCCTCTACGAGCAGTACTTC.

This clonotype was observed a few times. V is TRBV9 and J is TRBJ1-2; D ambiguous. The CDR3 is 14 amino acids. Trimming removed 3 bases at V and 6 bases at J, with 15 bases between. The germline V gene encodes CDR1 SGDLS and CDR2 YYNGEE. Here the CDR3 DNA reads TGTGCCAGCAGCGGCGAACGAATAAGGAATGGCTACACCTTC. Protein: CASSGERIRNGYTF.

There are many counts of this clonotype. The rearrangement uses TRBV5-1 and TRBJ2-2; D remains ambiguous. The CDR3 has 11 amino acids. Between the trimmed V and J ends, which lost 6 bases and 3 bases, there was a span of 3 bases. Germline V gives CDR1 SGHRS, CDR2 YFSETQ. This chain's CDR3 is CASTDTGELFF. The CDR3 DNA is TGCGCCAGCACTGACACCGGGGAGCTGTTTTTT.